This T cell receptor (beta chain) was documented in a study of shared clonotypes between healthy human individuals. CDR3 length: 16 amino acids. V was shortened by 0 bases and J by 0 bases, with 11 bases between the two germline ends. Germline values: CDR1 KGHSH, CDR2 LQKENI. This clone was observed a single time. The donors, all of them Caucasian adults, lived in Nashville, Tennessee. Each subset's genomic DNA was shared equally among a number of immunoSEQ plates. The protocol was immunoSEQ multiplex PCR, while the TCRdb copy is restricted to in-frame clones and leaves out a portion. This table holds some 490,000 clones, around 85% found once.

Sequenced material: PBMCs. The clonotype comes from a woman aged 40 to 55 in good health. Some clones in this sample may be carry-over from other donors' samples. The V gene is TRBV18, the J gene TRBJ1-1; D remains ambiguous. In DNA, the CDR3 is TGTGCCAGCTCACCACCGAGCGGAAATATGAACACTGAAGCTTTCTTT. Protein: CASSPPSGNMNTEAFF.